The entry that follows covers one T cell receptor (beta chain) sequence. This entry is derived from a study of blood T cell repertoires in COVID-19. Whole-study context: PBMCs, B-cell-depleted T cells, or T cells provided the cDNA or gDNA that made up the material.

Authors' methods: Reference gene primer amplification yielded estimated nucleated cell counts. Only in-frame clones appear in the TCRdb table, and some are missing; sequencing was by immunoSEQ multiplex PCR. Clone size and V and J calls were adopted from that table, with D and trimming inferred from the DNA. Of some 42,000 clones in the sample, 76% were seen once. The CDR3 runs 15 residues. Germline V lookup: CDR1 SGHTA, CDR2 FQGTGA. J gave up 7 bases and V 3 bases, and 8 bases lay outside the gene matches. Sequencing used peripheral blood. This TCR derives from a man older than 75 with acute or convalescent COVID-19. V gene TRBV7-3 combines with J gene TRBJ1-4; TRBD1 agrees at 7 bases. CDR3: CASSLTGYVVEKLFF. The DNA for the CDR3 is TGTGCCAGCAGCTTGACAGGGTATGTAGTTGAAAAACTGTTTTTT. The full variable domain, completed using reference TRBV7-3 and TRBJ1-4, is GAGVSQTPSNKVTEKGKYVELRCDPISGHTALYWYRQSLGQGPEFLIYFQGTGAADDSGLPNDRFFAVRPEGSVSTLKIQRTERGDSAVYLCASSLTGYVVEKLFFGSGTQLSVL.